The source of this T cell receptor beta chain is a study of shared clonotypes between healthy human individuals. Study-wide results and caveats: It was the few donors that limited the genetic and exposure-history diversity represented.

The naive CD8 subset, CD45RO-negative cells positively selected for CCR7, excluded terminally differentiated effector memory CD45RA+ cells. Of note for this clone: Its antigen is undetermined.

Replicate PCRs run on sorted subsets employed approximately 0.2 ug DNA, roughly 30,000 T cell genomes. Data came from immunoSEQ multiplex PCR; TCRdb stores just in-frame clones and leaves some out. This table holds around 2,000,000 clones, roughly 91% found once. The length of the CDR3 is 15 residues. Germline lookup yields CDR1 SGDLS and CDR2 YYNGEE. Between the trimmed V and J ends, which lost 0 bases and 3 bases, there was a span of 12 bases. The chain is built from TRBV9 and TRBJ1-1; D unclear. This TCR derives from a man between 18 and 35 years old in good health. Some clones in this sample may be carry-over from other donors' samples. The sample comprised naive CD8+ T cells from PBMCs. Here the CDR3 DNA reads TGTGCCAGCAGCGTAGTCTCCGGGGAGCACACTGAAGCTTTCTTT. This gives the protein CASSVVSGEHTEAFF.